The rows below give T cell receptor beta chains drawn from one sample of a study of blood T cell repertoires in COVID-19. Profiling relied on immunoSEQ multiplex PCR, and the TCRdb table lists in-frame clones only, not all of them. Among around 17,000 clones listed, about four fifths were seen once. The specimen sequenced was peripheral blood. These receptors originate from a woman in her seventies with active COVID-19. The CDR3 runs from the conserved cysteine through the conserved F or W. D genes are given only for firm matches. Size tells how often a clone was seen (once, few, many) or the class of an expanded clone, and some rows leave it out.

TRBV10-1	TRBJ2-1	-	17	-	CASRSGGPGQADNEQFF	TGCGCCAGCAGAAGTGGGGGCCCGGGACAAGCTGACAATGAGCAGTTCTTC
TRBV10-3	TRBJ1-4	-	13	-	CAISETRGEKLFF	TGTGCCATCAGTGAGACAAGGGGTGAAAAACTGTTTTTT
TRBV4-2	TRBJ2-3	once	19	-	CASSQGKGGGTVTTDTQYF	TGTGCCAGCAGCCAGGGCAAAGGGGGCGGGACGGTCACCACAGATACGCAGTATTTT
TRBV7-2	TRBJ1-1	-	13	-	CASSRSMNTEAFF	TGTGCCAGCAGCCGAAGCATGAACACTGAAGCTTTCTTT
TRBV11-3	TRBJ2-1	-	12	-	CASSVGQNVPFF	TGTGCCAGCAGCGTGGGACAAAACGTCCCGTTCTTC
TRBV28	TRBJ1-2	-	14	TRBD1	CASSRGQERYGYTF	TGTGCCAGCAGCCGAGGACAGGAAAGATATGGCTACACCTTC
TRBV7-8	TRBJ1-5	-	15	TRBD1	CASSAAGQGNQPQHF	TGTGCCAGCAGCGCCGCGGGACAGGGCAATCAGCCCCAGCATTTT
TRBV6-5	TRBJ1-6	-	15	-	CASSYSEQGRSPLHF	TGTGCCAGCAGTTACTCGGAGCAGGGTCGGTCACCCCTCCACTTT
TRBV11-2	TRBJ1-5	-	13	-	CASSTEINQPQHF	TGTGCCAGCAGTACAGAAATCAATCAGCCCCAGCATTTT
TRBV5-6	TRBJ2-3	-	17	TRBD2	CASSLGLAGVVADTQYF	TGTGCCAGCAGCTTGGGACTAGCGGGAGTAGTCGCAGATACGCAGTATTTT
TRBV9	TRBJ2-5	-	18	TRBD2	CASSVAGTSRSGGETQYF	TGTGCCAGCAGCGTCGCCGGGACTAGCCGATCTGGGGGCGAGACCCAGTACTTC
TRBV15	TRBJ2-1	-	15	TRBD2	CATSRRTSGGNEQFF	TGTGCCACCAGCAGAAGGACTAGCGGTGGTAATGAGCAGTTCTTC
TRBV7-2	TRBJ2-3	-	15	-	CASSLERRPIDTQYF	TGTGCCAGCAGCTTGGAGCGGCGCCCGATTGATACGCAGTATTTT
TRBV3-1/TRBV3-2	TRBJ2-7	-	16	TRBD2	CASSPETSGGSYEQYF	TGTGCCAGCAGCCCTGAGACTAGCGGGGGATCCTACGAGCAGTACTTC
TRBV12-5	TRBJ2-1	-	16	TRBD2	CASGLGAGGPNNEQFF	TGTGCTAGTGGTTTGGGAGCGGGAGGGCCGAATAATGAGCAGTTCTTC
TRBV18	TRBJ1-2	-	13	TRBD1	CASSLDRDRGYTF	TGTGCCAGCTCACTAGACAGGGATCGTGGCTACACCTTC
TRBV6-6	TRBJ2-1	-	15	TRBD2	CASTPAGETYNEQFF	TGTGCCAGCACCCCTGCGGGAGAGACCTACAATGAGCAGTTCTTC
TRBV5-4	TRBJ2-1	-	16	-	CASSLISQGSYNEQFF	TGTGCCAGCAGCTTGATCTCGCAGGGTTCCTACAATGAGCAGTTCTTC
TRBV6-2/TRBV6-3	TRBJ1-2	-	13	TRBD1	CASSLGQGVDGSF	TGTGCCAGCAGCCTGGGACAGGGAGTAGATGGTTCCTTC
TRBV1	TRBJ1-2	-	16	-	CTSSHSGTGANYGYTF	TGCACCAGCAGCCATTCCGGGACAGGGGCAAACTATGGCTACACCTTC
TRBV5-1	TRBJ1-6	-	19	TRBD1	CASSSSWTGESAYNSPLHF	TGCGCCAGCAGCTCGTCATGGACAGGGGAATCGGCTTATAATTCACCCCTCCACTTT
TRBV21-1	TRBJ2-1	-	14	-	CASSKGTSGSSWFF	TGTGCCAGCAGCAAAGGCACCAGCGGGAGTAGCTGGTTCTTC
TRBV11-1	TRBJ2-5	-	14	-	CASSSSGLSETQYF	TGTGCCAGCAGCTCCTCAGGGTTGTCGGAGACCCAGTACTTC
TRBV5-1	TRBJ2-2	-	16	-	CASSSGARLDTGELFF	TGCGCCAGCAGCTCTGGGGCCCGGTTGGACACCGGGGAGCTGTTTTTT
TRBV12-3/TRBV12-4	TRBJ1-6	-	12	-	CASSEYLEPLHF	TGTGCCAGCAGTGAGTACCTTGAGCCCCTCCACTTT
TRBV10-1	TRBJ1-4	-	16	-	CASSDFTVNPNEKLFF	TGCGCCAGCAGTGACTTTACAGTTAATCCTAATGAAAAACTGTTTTTT
TRBV6-6	TRBJ1-1	-	14	-	CASRTAGAQPEAFF	TGTGCCAGCAGAACGGCAGGGGCCCAGCCTGAAGCTTTCTTT
TRBV9	TRBJ1-1	-	16	-	CASSLRGGARNTEAFF	TGTGCCAGCAGCCTAAGAGGGGGGGCAAGGAACACTGAAGCTTTCTTT
TRBV3-1/TRBV3-2	TRBJ1-4	once	15	TRBD1	CASSQRTGGNEKLFF	TGTGCCAGCAGCCAACGCACAGGGGGCAATGAAAAACTGTTTTTT
TRBV28	TRBJ2-3	few	18	TRBD2	CASSLSSGRARGTDTQYF	TGTGCCAGCAGCCTTTCTAGCGGGAGGGCCCGAGGCACAGATACGCAGTATTTT